The 32 T cell receptor beta chains in this list originate from one sample, sequenced in a study of T cells after yellow fever vaccination. TCRdb ran MiXCR on the 5' RACE reads and lists one entry per CDR3 protein. The sample has about 320,000 distinct CDR3 sequences, approximately 7% seen once. The sequencing here drew on PBMCs, taken roughly 46 days after the first yellow fever vaccination. The origin of the receptors is a man between 18 and 29 years old who received the YFV17D yellow fever vaccine.

This clonotype was seen more than once but under ten times. The chain employs TRBV9 and TRBJ1-6; D is possibly TRBD1 (5 bases). Germline CDR1 SGDLS, CDR2 YYNGEE. This CDR3 region has 13 residues. Between the trimmed V and J ends, which lost 6 bases and 10 bases, there was a span of 14 bases. Here the CDR3 reads CASNKGGGSPLHF. The CDR3 DNA reads as TGTGCCAGCAATAAGGGTGGGGGGTCACCCCTCCACTTT.

This clonotype was picked up a small number of times. The chain links TRBV20-1 to TRBJ2-5, with D perhaps TRBD1 (6 bases). With 3 bases removed from V and 5 bases from J, the gap between germline ends came to 13 bases. CDR1 is DFQATT and CDR2 is SNEGSKA in the germline V gene (reference sequence). This CDR3 contains 13 residues. CDR3 coding DNA: TGCAGTGCTAGGGGGGCGTCTTTTGAGACCCAGTACTTC. It specifies CSARGASFETQYF.

The sample holds many counts of this clonotype. V is TRBV7-2 and J is TRBJ1-4; D gene uncertain. V lost 2 bases and J lost 7, with 14 bases in between. The V gene's germline CDR1 is SGHTA and CDR2 FQGNSA. The CDR3 contains 15 residues. In DNA form, the CDR3 reads TGTGCCAGCAGCTTATTAGCAGTTAATGGTGAAAAACTGTTTTTT. Translated: CASSLLAVNGEKLFF.

The chain employs TRBV29-1 and TRBJ2-2, with D tentatively TRBD2 (6 bases). There are 13 residues in the CDR3. Germline V gene data show CDR1 as SQVTM and CDR2 as ANQGSEA. Trimming shortened V by 7 bases and J by 3 bases, and 12 bases separated the two germline ends. DNA of the CDR3: TGCAGCGCGCGGGGCATCGACACCGGGGAGCTGTTTTTT. Translating it yields CSARGIDTGELFF.

This clonotype has a handful of counts. This chain links TRBV6-2 or TRBV6-3 with TRBJ2-5; either TRBD1 or TRBD2 may supply D (5 bases each). The germline V gene has CDR1 MNHEY and CDR2 SVGEGT. This CDR3 comprises 12 residues. V lost 8 bases to trimming and J lost 1 base, with 8 bases between them. The CDR3 nucleotides are TGTGCCAGCGGGGGACCCCAAGAGACCCAGTACTTC. This codes for CASGGPQETQYF.

V and J are TRBV2 and TRBJ1-2; TRBD1 is a possible D gene (6 bases). Trimming pared 5 bases from V and 3 bases from J, leaving 10 bases between. Germline V CDR1 and CDR2: SNHLY, FYNNEI. There are 13 residues in the CDR3. CDR3 protein: CASSSDSYYGYTF. DNA of the CDR3: TGTGCCAGCAGTTCGGACAGCTACTATGGCTACACCTTC.

This clonotype appeared a few times. The DNA for the CDR3 is TGTGCCAGCTCACCCTTCACGCCGGGCCGCGGCGGGAACACTGAAGCTTTCTTT. Translating gives CASSPFTPGRGGNTEAFF. The chain carries TRBV18 and TRBJ1-1; D is uncertain. This CDR3 is 18 amino acids long. V was trimmed by 3 bases and J by 1 base, leaving 21 bases between them. Germline assignment: CDR1 KGHSH and CDR2 LQKENI.

This clonotype was seen only a few times. This chain connects TRBV20-1 to TRBJ1-5; possible D gene TRBD1, 6 bases. This CDR3 is 12 amino acids long. V dropped 6 bases and J dropped 3 bases, with 9 bases sitting between them. Germline CDR1 is DFQATT and CDR2 is SNEGSKA (reference sequence). CDR3 protein: CSAGGDNQPQHF. CDR3 DNA: TGCAGTGCCGGGGGCGACAATCAGCCCCAGCATTTT.

Here the CDR3 reads CASSYSGGDTGELFF. The CDR3 DNA follows: TGTGCCAGCAGTTACTCCGGCGGGGACACCGGGGAGCTGTTTTTT. The chain employs TRBV6-5 and TRBJ2-2; perhaps TRBD2 as D (6 bases). Germline V gene sequence: CDR1 MNHEY, CDR2 SVGAGI. This CDR3 is 15 amino acids long. The V end was cut by 0 bases, the J end by 3 bases, with 8 bases between.

The rearrangement joins TRBV7-9 to TRBJ2-1; TRBD2 matches 9 bases. The V and J ends lost 4 bases and 7 bases, in that order; junction bases with no gene match: 8. The germline gives CDR1 SEHNR, CDR2 FQNEAQ (reference sequence). The CDR3 spans 15 residues. The CDR3 loop reads CASSSRAGGPNEQFF. CDR3 in DNA: TGTGCCAGCAGCTCGCGGGCGGGGGGGCCGAATGAGCAGTTCTTC.

The rearrangement links TRBV12-3 or TRBV12-4 to TRBJ2-2, with D possibly being TRBD1 or TRBD2 (5 bases each). The CDR3 is 16 residues long. The V end lost 5 bases, the J end lost 5 bases, and 18 bases lay between the germline ends. CDR3 in amino acids: CASSPWQGGRTGELFF. The CDR3 DNA reads TGTGCCAGCAGTCCCTGGCAGGGTGGGAGAACCGGGGAGCTGTTTTTT.

The table lists this clonotype with a few counts. This chain joins TRBV4-2 and TRBJ2-4; 10 nucleotides agree with TRBD2. Germline V gives CDR1 LGHNA, CDR2 YNFKEQ. The CDR3 sequence is 16 residues long. V lost 0 bases to trimming and J lost 15 bases; unmatched junction nucleotides: 14. In DNA, the CDR3 is TGTGCCAGCAGCCAAGAAGTCCGAGCGGGGGGGACTTTTCGGTACTTC. Protein sequence: CASSQEVRAGGTFRYF.

The V gene is TRBV4-3, the J gene TRBJ2-5, with D possibly matching TRBD2 (6 bases). The CDR3 extends over 13 amino acids. Germline lookup yields CDR1 LGHNA and CDR2 YSLEER. The V end was cut by 5 bases, the J end by 5 bases, with 12 bases between. CDR3 protein: CASSARGRETQYF. As DNA, the CDR3 is TGCGCCAGCAGCGCGCGGGGACGGGAGACCCAGTACTTC.

This clonotype has ten or more counts. The chain carries TRBV19 and TRBJ1-1; TRBD1 matches 9 bases. The CDR3 loop spans 15 amino acids. CDR1 LNHDA and CDR2 SQIVND come from the germline V gene (reference sequence). The trim removed 4 bases at V and 1 base at J, leaving 4 bases unmatched. This CDR3 reads CASSTRQGENTEAFF. DNA for the CDR3: TGTGCCAGTAGTACTCGACAGGGGGAGAACACTGAAGCTTTCTTT.

This clonotype was observed a handful of times. The V gene is TRBV28, the J gene TRBJ2-7; D unresolved. The V gene lost 3 bases and the J gene lost 2 bases, with 11 bases spanning the gap. Germline V gene sequence: CDR1 MDHEN, CDR2 SYDVKM. The CDR3 spans 14 residues. In DNA, the CDR3 is TGTGCCAGCAGTTTGTCGGACGTTACCTACGAGCAGTACGTC. Its translation: CASSLSDVTYEQYV.

There are many counts of this clonotype. The chain recombines TRBV7-9 with TRBJ1-6; no definite D call. The CDR3 runs to 17 residues. The germline V gene has CDR1 SEHNR and CDR2 FQNEAQ (reference sequence). Trimming took off 2 bases at V and 4 bases at J, with 15 bases between the two ends. This CDR3 reads CASSLKPAADYNSPLHF. CDR3 coding DNA: TGTGCCAGCAGCTTAAAACCGGCTGCGGATTATAATTCACCCCTCCACTTT.

The genes are TRBV28 and TRBJ1-2; D is undetermined. The germline gives CDR1 MDHEN, CDR2 SYDVKM. The CDR3 length is 12 residues. V shed 6 bases and J shed 5 bases, with 10 bases lying between them. The CDR3, as DNA: TGTGCCAGCAGCCCGCCACCGTATGGCTACACCTTC. This translates into CASSPPPYGYTF.

This clonotype was seen more than once but under ten times. The rearrangement uses TRBV3-1 and TRBJ2-5, with 7 bases fitting TRBD1. The junction had 19 bases not matched to a gene; V was cut back by 8 bases and J by 7 bases. Germline lookup yields CDR1 LGHDT and CDR2 YNNKEL (reference sequence). The CDR3 contains 16 residues. This chain's CDR3 is CASQKRQGPIWGTQYF. CDR3 nucleotide sequence: TGTGCCAGCCAAAAACGACAGGGACCAATTTGGGGGACCCAGTACTTC.

This clonotype has more than one count but fewer than ten. The chain combines TRBV7-9 with TRBJ2-2; weak D call: TRBD2 (5 bases). Germline V CDR1 and CDR2: SEHNR, FQNEAQ (reference sequence). The CDR3 covers 17 residues. V gave up 2 bases and J gave up 6 bases, with 19 bases separating them. The DNA for the CDR3 is TGTGCCAGCAGCTTAAGAGTGGTCGGCCTAGCCTCCGGGGAGCTGTTTTTT. Protein sequence: CASSLRVVGLASGELFF.

This clonotype was observed many times. The gene calls are TRBV10-3 and TRBJ1-3; weak D call: TRBD1 (6 bases). The CDR3 covers 16 residues. V lost 4 bases and J 0 bases, leaving 13 bases between the germline ends. Germline values: CDR1 ENHRY, CDR2 SYGVKD. In DNA, the CDR3 is TGTGCCATCAGTGGCCAACAGGGTAGCTCTGGAAACACCATATATTTT. This encodes CAISGQQGSSGNTIYF.

The chain couples TRBV7-9 to TRBJ1-1, with D possibly being TRBD1 (5 bases). V dropped 2 bases and J dropped 1 base, with 14 bases sitting between them. Germline V CDR1 and CDR2: SEHNR, FQNEAQ (reference sequence). The length of the CDR3 is 16 residues. The CDR3 DNA reads TGTGCCAGCAGCTTACCGCCTACGGGGCAGAACACTGAAGCTTTCTTT. It codes for CASSLPPTGQNTEAFF.

The gene calls are TRBV5-1 and TRBJ2-1, with D perhaps given as TRBD1 or TRBD2 (5 bases each). The CDR3 is made up of 16 amino acids. Per the germline V gene, CDR1 is SGHRS and CDR2 is YFSETQ. The V gene lost 3 bases and the J gene lost 2 bases, with 15 bases spanning the gap. DNA of the CDR3: TGCGCCAGCAGCTCCCTAGGGGAGAACACCTACAATGAGCAGTTCTTC. This gives the protein CASSSLGENTYNEQFF.

This clonotype was seen ten or more times. CDR3 region: CASTSYNSPLHF. The DNA of the CDR3 is TGTGCCAGCACCTCCTATAATTCACCCCTCCACTTT. The rearrangement links TRBV5-6 to TRBJ1-6; the D is unclear. The CDR3 is made up of 12 amino acids. V shed 6 bases and J shed 0 bases, with 1 base lying between them. Germline V gene data show CDR1 as SGHDT and CDR2 as YYEEEE.

This clonotype appeared a few times. This chain connects TRBV7-2 to TRBJ1-2; D remains unclear. Trimming removed 0 bases at V and 0 bases at J, with 14 bases between. CDR1 SGHTA and CDR2 FQGNSA come from the germline V gene. The CDR3 has 17 residues. The CDR3 nucleotides read TGTGCCAGCAGCTTAGCGGGTTTGGTTCAAGCTAACTATGGCTACACCTTC. Amino acid sequence: CASSLAGLVQANYGYTF.

This clonotype was detected many times. DNA of the CDR3: TGCGCCAGCAGCGCCGGGACTAGCGCGAACAATGAGCAGTTCTTC. Amino acids: CASSAGTSANNEQFF. The rearrangement links TRBV4-1 to TRBJ2-1; TRBD2 matches 10 bases. Germline CDR1 reads MGHRA; CDR2 reads YSYEKL. The CDR3 length is 15 residues. Unmatched junction bases numbered 6, after V lost 5 bases and J lost 5 bases.

The genes are TRBV12-3 or TRBV12-4 and TRBJ2-5; 7 positions match TRBD2. The J segment lost 3 bases and the V segment lost 1 base, leaving 5 bases of the junction unmatched. The CDR3 consists of 15 residues. In DNA form, the CDR3 reads TGTGCCAGCAGTTTAGGGGGGGGGGTTGAAGAGACCCAGTACTTC. This codes for CASSLGGGVEETQYF.

V usage is TRBV14 and J usage is TRBJ1-2, with 8 bases that match TRBD1. Losses at the gene ends were 1 base for V and 7 bases for J; bases not matched to a gene: 14. CDR3 length: 17 residues. From germline, CDR1 is SGHDN and CDR2 FVKESK. The CDR3 DNA is TGTGCCAGCAGCCAAGCGGGATACAGGGGGACGATGACTGGCTACACCTTC. Amino acid sequence: CASSQAGYRGTMTGYTF.

This clonotype occurred many times. The chain has TRBV7-9 and TRBJ2-1, with TRBD1 identical over 11 bases. V shed 1 base, J shed 5 bases, and the junction held 4 bases outside the gene matches. Germline CDR1 SEHNR, CDR2 FQNEAQ (reference sequence). The CDR3 sequence is 16 residues long. The CDR3 region has the DNA TGTGCCAGCAGCTTAGTGTGGACAGGGGGCCACAATGAGCAGTTCTTC. Its protein is CASSLVWTGGHNEQFF.

This clonotype showed up just a few times. The J gene is TRBJ1-5, the V gene TRBV6-1; unclear D gene. This CDR3 comprises 14 residues. V dropped 8 bases and J dropped 0 bases, with 11 bases sitting between them. CDR1 and CDR2 from the germline V gene are MNHNS and SASEGT. This CDR3 is CASRGTYSNQPQHF. In DNA, the CDR3 is TGTGCCAGCCGAGGTACATATAGCAATCAGCCCCAGCATTTT.

The genes are TRBV28 and TRBJ2-1; TRBD1 matches at 9 bases. Germline CDR1 reads MDHEN; CDR2 reads SYDVKM. The ends lost 4 bases at V and 8 bases at J; junction bases unmatched: 12. The CDR3 runs 16 residues. In DNA form, the CDR3 reads TGTGCCAGCAGTTCCCCAGGGACAGGGAAGAGTCATGAGCAGTTCTTC. This codes for CASSSPGTGKSHEQFF.

V usage is TRBV6-1 and J usage is TRBJ2-3; TRBD2 agrees at 7 bases. Trimming at V came to 5 bases and at J to 0 bases, leaving 5 bases not matched to a gene. Germline-derived CDR1 and CDR2 are MNHNS and SASEGT. CDR3 length: 15 residues. The CDR3 sequence is CASSIGGTSTDTQYF. The CDR3 DNA follows: TGTGCCAGCAGTATCGGGGGGACTAGCACAGATACGCAGTATTTT.

This clonotype was counted a few times. The V call is TRBV30, the J call TRBJ1-2, with D possibly matching TRBD1 (5 bases). Deletions cut 3 bases from V and 4 bases from J, with 12 bases between. The CDR3 loop spans 13 amino acids. Germline-derived CDR1 and CDR2 are GTSNPN and SVGIG (reference sequence). The chain's CDR3 is CAWSDSGPYGYTF. CDR3 bases: TGTGCCTGGAGCGACAGTGGCCCCTATGGCTACACCTTC.